This T cell receptor beta chain was identified in a study of blood T cell repertoires in COVID-19. Assay used: immunoSEQ multiplex PCR; TCRdb lists only in-frame clones, some missing. Here the sample spans 200,000 to 250,000 clones, approximately 85% being singletons. Germline CDR1 reads SQVTM; CDR2 reads ANQGSEA. The CDR3 spans 12 residues. V shed 3 bases and J shed 2 bases, with 7 bases lying between them. This rearrangement joins TRBV29-1 to TRBJ2-5; unclear D gene. The sequenced material came from peripheral blood. This receptor was obtained from a woman in her 70s with COVID-19, enrolled during active disease. The CDR3, as DNA: TGCAGCGTTGAGGGCTCACAAGAGACCCAGTACTTC. Translation gives CSVEGSQETQYF.